Listed here are 10 T cell receptor beta chains from one sample, sequenced in a study of T cell responses to AZD1222 COVID-19 vaccine. The data were produced by immunoSEQ multiplex PCR, yet TCRdb's version contains in-frame clones alone and is incomplete. This sample has about 100,000 clones, with around 94% found just once. Sequenced material: peripheral blood, taken on day 0 of AZD1222 vaccination. The origin of the receptors is an adult in good health.

This clone was seen only once. The chain has TRBV7-3 and TRBJ2-1; no firm D call. The CDR3 extends over 12 amino acids. The germline CDR1 and CDR2 sequences are SGHTA and FQGTGA. V was clipped by 5 bases and J by 7 bases, with 9 bases between them. This chain's CDR3 is CASSPDLNEQFF. Written as DNA, the CDR3 is TGTGCCAGCAGCCCAGACCTGAATGAGCAGTTCTTC.

V and J are TRBV11-3 and TRBJ2-7; D uncertain. Germline V lookup: CDR1 SGHNT, CDR2 YENEEA. This CDR3 is built from 12 residues. Trimming left V 3 bases short and J 6 bases short, with 9 bases between. In nucleotides, the CDR3 is TGTGCCAGCAGCTTCAACGCAGGCGAGCAGTACTTC. This translates into CASSFNAGEQYF.

This chain links TRBV14 with TRBJ2-3; TRBD2 is a possible D gene (7 bases). This CDR3 spans 15 amino acids. V lost 1 base, J lost 4 bases, and 12 bases lay in between. Germline V gene sequence: CDR1 SGHDN, CDR2 FVKESK. The CDR3 DNA sequence: TGTGCCAGCAGCCAAGTAGGCGGGGGCTCAGATACGCAGTATTTT. Its translation: CASSQVGGGSDTQYF.

As DNA, the CDR3 is TGTGCCAGCAGCGTAGCAGCAGATACGCAGTATTTT. Translation gives CASSVAADTQYF. The chain recombines TRBV9 with TRBJ2-3; D remains ambiguous. Germline V gene data show CDR1 as SGDLS and CDR2 as YYNGEE. This CDR3 is 12 amino acids long. Trimming shortened V by 0 bases and J by 4 bases, and 3 bases separated the two germline ends.

J is TRBJ1-2 and V is TRBV6-5; 7 nucleotides align to TRBD1. This CDR3 is 14 amino acids long. The J segment lost 3 bases and the V segment lost 6 bases, leaving 7 bases of the junction unmatched. The germline gives CDR1 MNHEY, CDR2 SVGAGI. Here the CDR3 reads CASSQGQSDYGYTF. The CDR3 region has the DNA TGTGCCAGCAGCCAGGGACAGTCAGACTATGGCTACACCTTC.

This clone occurred a few times. The chain carries TRBV19 and TRBJ1-5; D perhaps matches TRBD1 (5 bases). The CDR3 consists of 13 residues. The germline CDR1 and CDR2 sequences are LNHDA and SQIVND (reference sequence). The V end was cut by 6 bases, the J end by 5 bases, with 11 bases between. The CDR3 nucleotides read TGTGCCAGTAGCCTTGTGGGGGATCAGCCCCAGCATTTT. It yields the protein CASSLVGDQPQHF.

The chain carries TRBV28 and TRBJ2-3; no reliable D call. V lost 1 base and J lost 0, with 5 bases in between. Germline CDR1 and CDR2: MDHEN and SYDVKM. The CDR3 runs 14 residues. This chain's CDR3 is CASSLLVSTDTQYF. The CDR3 bases are TGTGCCAGCAGTTTATTGGTTAGCACAGATACGCAGTATTTT. The full variable domain, with the rest looked up from reference TRBV28 and TRBJ2-3, is DVKVTQSSRYLVKRTGEKVFLECVQDMDHENMFWYRQDPGLGLRLIYFSYDVKMKEKGDIPEGYSVSREKKERFSLILESASTNQTSMYLCASSLLVSTDTQYFGPGTRLTVL.

The rearrangement joins TRBV15 to TRBJ2-3; D not resolved. V lost 2 bases and J 3 bases, leaving 3 bases between the germline ends. The CDR3 consists of 12 residues. CDR1 is LNHNV, CDR2 YYDKDF, per germline (reference sequence). The CDR3 DNA reads TGTGCCACCAGCAGACAAACAGATACGCAGTATTTT. Its protein product is CATSRQTDTQYF.

This clone has just one count. This rearrangement joins TRBV14 to TRBJ2-2; no firm D call. Trimming removed 0 bases from V and 4 bases from J, with 18 bases in between. The CDR3 extends over 18 amino acids. Germline CDR1 SGHDN, CDR2 FVKESK. CDR3 sequence reads: CASSQDRWVVEVTGELFF. The CDR3 coding sequence is TGTGCCAGCAGCCAAGATAGATGGGTAGTCGAAGTCACCGGGGAGCTGTTTTTT.

The chain carries TRBV25-1 and TRBJ1-6; D unresolved. The germline V gene has CDR1 MGHDK and CDR2 SYGVNS. V was pared by 2 bases and J by 10 bases, with 12 bases between. This CDR3 contains 14 residues. CDR3: CASSENFARSPLHF. The CDR3 region has the DNA TGTGCCAGCAGTGAAAATTTCGCTAGGTCACCCCTCCACTTT.